Following are 19 T cell receptor beta chains from one sample sequenced in a study of cytomegalovirus exposure and HLA in healthy donors (TCRdb year 2017). The library was made by the immunoSEQ multiplex PCR assay. A mixture of 60 forward primers for TCR Vbeta segments and 13 reverse primers for TCR Jbeta segments was used in the multiplex PCR. TCRdb mirrors the immuneACCESS table, restricted to in-frame sequences. Some clones are absent from its copies; in checked studies, under half trace to an unresolved V gene, and the reason for the others is unknown. The sample table shows 150,000 to 200,000 clones, and 80% are seen once. 5.7% of the sample is held by the ten biggest clonotypes. Material for sequencing was PBMCs. The receptor set was obtained from a man between 40 and 49 years old in good health and CMV-seronegative.

The chain couples TRBV5-4 to TRBJ1-1; 9 nucleotides match TRBD1. Trimming at V came to 5 bases and at J to 6 bases, leaving 8 bases not matched to a gene. Looked up from germline, CDR1 is SGHNT and CDR2 is YYREEE (reference sequence). The length of the CDR3 is 14 residues. The CDR3 DNA sequence: TGTGCCAGCAGTCTCCTACAGGGGGCTGCTGAAGCTTTCTTT. Translating gives CASSLLQGAAEAFF.

CDR3 sequence reads: CASSSADNTYGYTF. The CDR3 nucleotides read TGTGCCAGCAGTTCGGCGGACAATACCTATGGCTACACCTTC. J is TRBJ1-2 and V is TRBV27; D may be TRBD1 (5 bases). CDR3 size: 14 residues. V dropped 4 bases and J dropped 4 bases, with 13 bases sitting between them. Germline V CDR1 and CDR2: MNHEY, SMNVEV (reference sequence).

The chain carries TRBV9 and TRBJ2-3; D is perhaps TRBD2 (5 bases). Germline assignment: CDR1 SGDLS and CDR2 YYNGEE. This CDR3 has 13 residues. The V end lost 4 bases, the J end lost 4 bases, and 10 bases lay between the germline ends. CDR3 coding DNA: TGTGCCAGCAGCCCGCGGGCCTCAGATACGCAGTATTTT. As protein: CASSPRASDTQYF. Filled out from reference TRBV9 and TRBJ2-3, the complete variable domain reads DSGVTQTPKHLITATGQRVTLRCSPRSGDLSVYWYQQSLDQGLQFLIQYYNGEERAKGNILERFSAQQFPDLHSELNLSSLELGDSALYFCASSPRASDTQYFGPGTRLTVL.

The J gene is TRBJ2-5, the V gene TRBV6-5; possible D gene TRBD2, 5 bases. Trimming took 5 bases from V and 4 from J, leaving 11 bases between them. This CDR3 has 13 residues. Germline V CDR1 and CDR2: MNHEY, SVGAGI. CDR3 loop: CASSNRRGETQYF. In nucleotides, the CDR3 is TGTGCCAGCAGTAACCGACGGGGAGAGACCCAGTACTTC.

The J gene is TRBJ2-7, the V gene TRBV27; TRBD1 is a possible D gene (5 bases). This CDR3 spans 13 amino acids. Deletions cut 3 bases from V and 1 base from J, with 7 bases between. Germline V CDR1 and CDR2: MNHEY, SMNVEV (reference sequence). CDR3 DNA: TGTGCCAGCAGTTTCTCAGGGTCCTACGAGCAGTACTTC. Protein sequence: CASSFSGSYEQYF.

CDR3 DNA sequence: TGTGCCAGCAGACAGGGGGGTGGATGGGCTGAAGCTTTCTTT. Protein sequence: CASRQGGGWAEAFF. This chain joins TRBV6-1 and TRBJ1-1; 8 bases map to TRBD1. Looked up from germline, CDR1 is MNHNS and CDR2 is SASEGT. The CDR3 is 14 amino acids. J lost 6 bases, V lost 6 bases, and 9 bases had no gene match.

The gene calls are TRBV7-2 and TRBJ2-3; TRBD2 matches at 9 bases. Germline loops: CDR1 SGHTA, CDR2 FQGNSA. With 11 bases clipped from V and 4 bases from J, the junction kept 10 bases outside the gene matches. The CDR3 totals 14 residues. CDR3 bases: TGTGCCGGATCTCGCGGGGGGGCCCCAGATACGCAGTATTTT. Translated: CAGSRGGAPDTQYF.

The CDR3 DNA follows: TGTGCCAGCAGCGTACAGGGTTCCTACAATGAGCAGTTCTTC. It translates to CASSVQGSYNEQFF. The rearrangement joins TRBV11-3 to TRBJ2-1, with D possibly matching TRBD1 (6 bases). Germline V gene lookup returns CDR1 SGHNT and CDR2 YENEEA. The CDR3 covers 14 residues. Deletions cut 5 bases from V and 1 base from J, with 9 bases between.

V is TRBV14 and J is TRBJ2-3, with 7 bases fitting TRBD1. The CDR3 runs to 16 residues. Germline V CDR1 and CDR2: SGHDN, FVKESK. V lost 1 base to trimming and J lost 4 bases; unmatched junction nucleotides: 8. DNA for the CDR3: TGTGCCAGCAGCCAAGTAACAGGGGTTCTGGCAGATACGCAGTATTTT. Translation: CASSQVTGVLADTQYF.

V and J are TRBV19 and TRBJ2-5, with TRBD2 identical over 12 bases. The CDR3 loop spans 15 amino acids. CDR1 and CDR2 (germline): LNHDA, SQIVND (reference sequence). Unmatched junction bases numbered 2, after V lost 3 bases and J lost 3 bases. The CDR3: CASSIPSGGEETQYF. The DNA for the CDR3 is TGTGCCAGTAGTATTCCTAGCGGGGGGGAAGAGACCCAGTACTTC.

The V gene is TRBV5-1, the J gene TRBJ2-1, with TRBD1 identical over 7 bases. The germline V gene encodes CDR1 SGHRS and CDR2 YFSETQ. With V trimmed by 1 base and J by 4 bases, 5 bases remained unmatched. CDR3 length: 15 amino acids. The CDR3 here is CASSLTGAGYNEQFF. The CDR3, as DNA: TGCGCCAGCAGCTTGACAGGGGCCGGTTACAATGAGCAGTTCTTC.

The chain joins TRBV2 to TRBJ2-1; TRBD1 might be the D (5 bases). The germline CDR1 and CDR2 sequences are SNHLY and FYNNEI. The length of the CDR3 is 14 residues. V was clipped by 7 bases and J by 7 bases, with 17 bases between them. The CDR3 reads CASTRDGVGNEQFF. As DNA, the CDR3 is TGTGCCAGCACCAGGGATGGGGTCGGGAATGAGCAGTTCTTC.

The rearrangement uses TRBV9 and TRBJ2-3; 9 positions agree with TRBD1. The CDR3 extends over 16 amino acids. V gave up 4 bases and J gave up 2 bases; unmatched junction bases: 8. Looked up from germline, CDR1 is SGDLS and CDR2 is YYNGEE. The CDR3, as DNA: TGTGCCAGCAGCACCCAGGACAGGGGCTTCACAGATACGCAGTATTTT. This sequence encodes CASSTQDRGFTDTQYF.

The J gene is TRBJ2-1, the V gene TRBV7-8; 7 bases agree with TRBD2. The length of the CDR3 is 14 residues. Trimming removed 0 bases from V and 4 bases from J; junction bases left unmatched: 0. Germline CDR1 SGHVS, CDR2 FQNEAQ. CDR3 region: CASSLAGGYNEQFF. The CDR3 nucleotides read TGTGCCAGCAGCTTAGCGGGGGGGTACAATGAGCAGTTCTTC. Full variable domain (outside the CDR3, taken from reference TRBV7-8 and TRBJ2-1): GAGVSQSPRYKVAKRGQDVALRCDPISGHVSLFWYQQALGQGPEFLTYFQNEAQLDKSGLPSDRFFAERPEGSVSTLKIQRTQQEDSAVYLCASSLAGGYNEQFFGPGTRLTVL.

In its sample, this clone was seen a few times. The chain links TRBV19 to TRBJ1-2, with a tentative D call TRBD1 (5 bases). V was cut by 5 bases and J by 5 bases, with 6 bases left in between. Per the germline V gene, CDR1 is LNHDA and CDR2 is SQIVND (reference sequence). This CDR3 contains 11 residues. CDR3 DNA: TGTGCCAGTAGTCCAGGGTATGGCTACACCTTC. It codes for CASSPGYGYTF.

This chain connects TRBV27 to TRBJ2-5; 9 positions match TRBD1. The DNA end lines up better with TRBJ2-7; the J call may be wrong. This CDR3 has 15 amino acids. CDR1 MNHEY and CDR2 SMNVEV come from the germline V gene (reference sequence). CDR3 sequence: CASSAPGTGSYEQYF. The CDR3 DNA is TGTGCCAGCAGTGCCCCCGGGACAGGGTCCTACGAGCAGTACTTC.

This clone came up once. V gene TRBV27 combines with J gene TRBJ2-2; D remains unclear. Trimming took off 2 bases at V and 3 bases at J, with 7 bases between the two ends. The CDR3 has 14 amino acids. The germline CDR1 and CDR2 sequences are MNHEY and SMNVEV (reference sequence). For the CDR3, the DNA is TGTGCCAGCAGTTTACGCCCAGACACCGGGGAGCTGTTTTTT. The encoded protein is CASSLRPDTGELFF.

This chain connects TRBV9 to TRBJ2-7, with D maybe TRBD2 (6 bases). CDR1 is SGDLS, CDR2 YYNGEE, per germline. The CDR3 is made up of 14 amino acids. Trimming took 3 bases from V and 6 from J, leaving 16 bases between them. CDR3 sequence reads: CASSGWRAGIEQYF. For the CDR3, the DNA is TGTGCCAGCAGCGGGTGGAGGGCGGGGATCGAGCAGTACTTC.

This clone has just a few counts. V usage is TRBV7-9 and J usage is TRBJ1-5; TRBD1 is a possible D gene (5 bases). From germline, CDR1 is SEHNR and CDR2 FQNEAQ (reference sequence). The CDR3 has 13 amino acids. The V and J ends lost 5 bases and 6 bases respectively, with 11 bases between them. CDR3 residues: CASSPGGTQPQHF. The DNA of the CDR3 is TGTGCCAGCAGCCCTGGAGGGACTCAGCCCCAGCATTTT.